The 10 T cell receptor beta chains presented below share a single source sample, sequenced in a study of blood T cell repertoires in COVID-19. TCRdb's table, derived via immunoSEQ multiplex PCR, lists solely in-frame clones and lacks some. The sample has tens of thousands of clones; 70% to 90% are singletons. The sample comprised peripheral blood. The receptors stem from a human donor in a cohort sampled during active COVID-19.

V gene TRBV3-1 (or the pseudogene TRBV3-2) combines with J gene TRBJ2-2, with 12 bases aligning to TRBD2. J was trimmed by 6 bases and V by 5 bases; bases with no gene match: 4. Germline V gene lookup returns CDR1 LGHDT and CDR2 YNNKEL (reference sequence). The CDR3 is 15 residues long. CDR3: CASSYGLAGPGELFF. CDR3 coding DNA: TGTGCCAGCAGCTACGGACTAGCGGGACCCGGGGAGCTGTTTTTT.

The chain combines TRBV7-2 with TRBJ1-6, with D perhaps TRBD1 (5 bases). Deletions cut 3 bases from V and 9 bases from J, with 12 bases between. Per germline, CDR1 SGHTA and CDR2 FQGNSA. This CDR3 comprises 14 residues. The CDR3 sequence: CASSFPGRGSPLHF. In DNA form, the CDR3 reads TGTGCCAGCAGCTTTCCAGGGCGGGGTTCACCCCTCCACTTT.

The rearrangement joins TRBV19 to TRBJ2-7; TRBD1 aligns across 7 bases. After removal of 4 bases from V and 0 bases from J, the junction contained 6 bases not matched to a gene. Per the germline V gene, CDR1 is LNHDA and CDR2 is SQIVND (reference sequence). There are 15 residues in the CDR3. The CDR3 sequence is CASSTRQGSSYEQYF. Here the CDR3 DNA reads TGTGCCAGTAGTACCCGACAGGGAAGCTCCTACGAGCAGTACTTC.

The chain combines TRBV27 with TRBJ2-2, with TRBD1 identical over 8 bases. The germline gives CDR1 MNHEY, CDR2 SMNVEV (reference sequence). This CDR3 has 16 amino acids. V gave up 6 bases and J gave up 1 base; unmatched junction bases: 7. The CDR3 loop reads CASSQTGTGNTGELFF. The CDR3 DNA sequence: TGTGCCAGCAGCCAAACCGGGACAGGGAACACCGGGGAGCTGTTTTTT.

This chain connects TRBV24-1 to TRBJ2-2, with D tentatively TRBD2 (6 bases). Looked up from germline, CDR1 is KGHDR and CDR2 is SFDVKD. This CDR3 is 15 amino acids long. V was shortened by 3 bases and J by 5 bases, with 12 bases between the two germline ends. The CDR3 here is CATSDPLRGTGELFF. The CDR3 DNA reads TGTGCCACCAGTGATCCGTTACGGGGGACCGGGGAGCTGTTTTTT.

CDR3 in amino acids: CASRFLGGRDEQYF. As DNA, the CDR3 is TGCGCCAGCAGGTTCCTCGGGGGAAGGGACGAGCAGTACTTC. This chain links TRBV5-1 with TRBJ2-7, with a possible D match to TRBD2 (6 bases). Trimming stripped 5 bases from V and 5 bases from J, with 17 bases between. Per germline, CDR1 SGHRS and CDR2 YFSETQ. The CDR3 loop spans 14 amino acids. Combining the CDR3 with reference TRBV5-1 and TRBJ2-7 gives the whole variable domain KAGVTQTPRYLIKTRGQQVTLSCSPISGHRSVSWYQQTPGQGLQFLFEYFSETQRNKGNFPGRFSGRQFSNSRSEMNVSTLELGDSALYLCASRFLGGRDEQYFGPGTRLTVT.

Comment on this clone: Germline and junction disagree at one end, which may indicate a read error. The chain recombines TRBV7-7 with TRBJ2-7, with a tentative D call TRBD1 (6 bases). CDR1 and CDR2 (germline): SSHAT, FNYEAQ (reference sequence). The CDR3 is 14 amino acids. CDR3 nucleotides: TGTGCTAGCAGTTCGAATACAGGGTATGGCGAGCAGTACTTC. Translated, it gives CASSSNTGYGEQYF. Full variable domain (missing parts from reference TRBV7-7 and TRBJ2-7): GAGVSQSPRYKVTKRGQDVTLRCDPISSHATLYWYQQALGQGPEFLTYFNYEAQPDKSGLPSDRFSAERPEGSISTLTIQRTEQRDSAMYRCASSSNTGYGEQYFGPGTRLTVT.

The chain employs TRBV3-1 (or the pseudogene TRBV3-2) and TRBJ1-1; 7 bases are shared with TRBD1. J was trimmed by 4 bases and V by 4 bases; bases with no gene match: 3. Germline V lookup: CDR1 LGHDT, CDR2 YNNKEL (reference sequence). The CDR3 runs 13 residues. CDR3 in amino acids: CASSPGGFTEAFF. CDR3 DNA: TGTGCCAGCAGCCCAGGGGGTTTCACTGAAGCTTTCTTT.

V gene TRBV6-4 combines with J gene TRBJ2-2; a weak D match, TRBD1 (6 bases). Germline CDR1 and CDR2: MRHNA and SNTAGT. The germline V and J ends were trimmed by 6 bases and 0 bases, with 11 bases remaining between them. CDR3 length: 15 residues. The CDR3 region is CASSLDSANTGELFF. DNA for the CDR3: TGTGCCAGCAGCTTGGACAGCGCGAACACCGGGGAGCTGTTTTTT.

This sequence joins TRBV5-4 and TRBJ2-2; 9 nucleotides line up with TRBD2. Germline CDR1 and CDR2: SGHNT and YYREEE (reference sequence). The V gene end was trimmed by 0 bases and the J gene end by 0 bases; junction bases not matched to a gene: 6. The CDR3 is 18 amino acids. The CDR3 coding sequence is TGTGCCAGCAGCTTGGGAGAGCGGGGGGCTGCGAACACCGGGGAGCTGTTTTTT. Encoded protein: CASSLGERGAANTGELFF.